A single sample is the source of the 25 T cell receptor beta chains below, sequenced in a study of T cells in women clearing cervical HPV infection. Profiled with immunoSEQ multiplex PCR; TCRdb holds only in-frame clones, not every one. The sample holds about 48,000 clones. Sequenced material: blood buffy coat. These receptors were collected from a woman aged 18 to 69 with a cervical HPV16 infection that either progressed to CIN3+ or cleared (not recorded which).

In regard to this clone: The CDR3 end falls 3 residues outside the read, so it is completed with the germline J gene. This chain joins TRBV20-1 and TRBJ2-7, with D maybe TRBD2 (7 bases). Trimming removed 2 bases from V and 6 bases from J, with 17 bases in between. CDR3 length: 14 amino acids. CDR1 is DFQATT, CDR2 SNEGSKA, per germline (reference sequence). The part of the CDR3 DNA that was read is TGCAGTGCTAGATTCGCGGGGGCCCGCGGCGAG. Residues: CSARFAGARGE. The entire CDR3 protein reads CSARFAGARGEQYF.

In regard to this clone: From the germline J gene comes the end of the CDR3, since the read stops 3 residues before it. The chain is built from TRBV28 and TRBJ1-5, with a weak D call TRBD1 (6 bases). Per germline, CDR1 MDHEN and CDR2 SYDVKM. The ends were cut back, 4 bases at V and 2 bases at J, with 15 bases in the middle. This CDR3 has 16 residues. The covered CDR3 bases are TGTGCCAGCAGTTCACAGGGTCGGAGTGGCAATCAGCCC. This encodes CASSSQGRSGNQP. The entire CDR3 is CASSSQGRSGNQPQHF.

With respect to this clone: The CDR3 extends 3 residues past the end of the read, so its final part is completed from the germline J gene. The sample holds other DNA sequences that translate to the same CDR3. V usage is TRBV18 and J usage is TRBJ1-2, with TRBD1 matching 8 bases. Germline lookup yields CDR1 KGHSH and CDR2 LQKENI. CDR3 length: 13 residues. CDR3 DNA (partial): TGTGCCAGCTCACCCAGGACAGGGTCCGGC. Residues: CASSPRTGSG. The whole CDR3 region reads CASSPRTGSGYTF.

About this clone itself: The DNA ends 3 residues before the CDR3 does, and the rest of the CDR3 is filled in from the germline J gene. The chain links TRBV12-3 or TRBV12-4 to TRBJ2-2; 8 nucleotides align to TRBD2. This CDR3 contains 17 residues. V lost 2 bases and J lost 5; bases outside the gene matches: 10. CDR3 protein: CASSLNFAGLGTGELFF. The DNA read from the CDR3 is TGTGCCAGCAGTTTAAATTTCGCGGGACTAGGAACCGGGGAG.

With respect to this clone: The read comes to an end 3 residues before the CDR3 does, leaving the germline J gene to fill in the end. The chain joins TRBV6-1 to TRBJ1-6, with 11 bases identical to TRBD1. Germline V gene lookup returns CDR1 MNHNS and CDR2 SASEGT. There are 16 residues in the CDR3. Trimming cost V 1 base and J 6 bases; bases outside gene matches: 2. CDR3 DNA (partial): TGTGCCAGCAGTGAAGTGGGGACAGGGGGTAATTCACCC. Translating gives CASSEVGTGGNSP. The CDR3, in full, reads CASSEVGTGGNSPLHF.

As for this clone: The read is 3 residues too short to cover the CDR3 end, so that end is filled in from the germline J gene. V gene TRBV30 combines with J gene TRBJ1-6, with D perhaps matching TRBD1 (5 bases). CDR3 length equals 13 residues. Trimming pared 2 bases from V and 8 bases from J, leaving 10 bases between. Germline V CDR1 and CDR2: GTSNPN, SVGIG (reference sequence). The CDR3 sequence: CAWSQGVDSPLHF. CDR3 DNA (partial): TGTGCCTGGAGTCAGGGTGTGGATTCACCC.

Worth noting for this clone: The read ends 3 residues shy of where the CDR3 ends; the end is completed using the germline J gene. The gene calls are TRBV4-1 and TRBJ1-2; no clear D. V was cut by 2 bases and J by 3 bases, with 7 bases left in between. Looked up from germline, CDR1 is MGHRA and CDR2 is YSYEKL. CDR3 length: 13 residues. The CDR3 bases that were read are TGCGCCAGCAGCCAACCAGGCTACTATGGC. Translated: CASSQPGYYG. The entire CDR3 is CASSQPGYYGYTF.

As to this clone: The CDR3 end lies 3 residues beyond the end of the read and is filled in from the germline J gene. The chain recombines TRBV2 with TRBJ1-2, with a possible D match to TRBD1 (5 bases). Trimming shortened V by 8 bases and J by 4 bases, and 14 bases separated the two germline ends. CDR1 is SNHLY, CDR2 FYNNEI, per germline. CDR3 length equals 13 residues. The covered CDR3 bases are TGTGCCAGCTTACAGGTGGTTTCCTATGGC. Translation gives CASLQVVSYG. The whole CDR3 sequence reads CASLQVVSYGYTF.

A note on this clone: The sequence runs out 3 residues before the end of the CDR3; the remainder is reconstructed from the germline J gene. The chain uses TRBV12-3 or TRBV12-4 and TRBJ1-1; D might be TRBD1 (5 bases). V lost 2 bases to trimming and J lost 5 bases, with 9 bases between them. This CDR3 has 13 amino acids. This CDR3 is CASSLQGSTEAFF. The CDR3 DNA, read in part, is TGTGCCAGCAGTTTACAGGGTAGTACTGAA.

A note on this clone: The read ends 3 residues shy of where the CDR3 ends; the end is completed using the germline J gene. The rearrangement links TRBV5-1 to TRBJ2-3; 9 nucleotides agree with TRBD2. The CDR3 sequence is 14 residues long. CDR1 and CDR2 (germline): SGHRS, YFSETQ. After removal of 10 bases from V and 2 bases from J, the junction contained 8 bases not matched to a gene. The sequenced part of the CDR3 DNA is TGCGCCGTGACTAGCGGAGACCCCACAGATACG. Protein product: CAVTSGDPTDT. The full CDR3 sequence reads CAVTSGDPTDTQYF. The full variable domain, its missing parts supplied by reference TRBV5-1 and TRBJ2-3, is KAGVTQTPRYLIKTRGQQVTLSCSPISGHRSVSWYQQTPGQGLQFLFEYFSETQRNKGNFPGRFSGRQFSNSRSEMNVSTLELGDSALYLCAVTSGDPTDTQYFGPGTRLTVL.

Comment on this clone: The CDR3 extends 3 residues past the end of the read, so its final part is completed from the germline J gene. The chain links TRBV12-3 or TRBV12-4 to TRBJ1-1; 11 bases map to TRBD1. The CDR3 sequence is 14 residues long. The trim removed 7 bases at V and 5 bases at J, leaving 6 bases unmatched. The CDR3 DNA, read in part, is TGTGCCAGCACCTCGGGACAGGGGGGGACTGAA. Protein: CASTSGQGGTE. The whole CDR3 protein reads CASTSGQGGTEAFF.

As to this clone: Sequencing ends 3 residues short of the CDR3 end; the germline J gene provides the rest. The chain has TRBV19 and TRBJ1-5; D perhaps matches TRBD1 (6 bases). The germline V and J ends were trimmed by 4 bases and 7 bases, with 8 bases remaining between them. Per germline, CDR1 LNHDA and CDR2 SQIVND (reference sequence). The CDR3 spans 12 residues. The CDR3 DNA, read in part, is TGTGCCAGTAGTACAGGGGTACAGCCC. Its translation: CASSTGVQP. The full CDR3 protein is CASSTGVQPQHF.

The CDR3 region is CASSSTGSEDTQYF. CDR3 DNA, as far as it was read: TGTGCCAGCAGCTCCACAGGGAGCGAAGATACG. This chain joins TRBV7-2 and TRBJ2-3; D possibly corresponds to TRBD1 (6 bases). The read stops 3 residues short of the end of the CDR3; the missing end is completed from the germline J gene. This CDR3 contains 14 residues. Germline loops: CDR1 SGHTA, CDR2 FQGNSA. V was clipped by 4 bases and J by 5 bases, with 13 bases between them.

With regard to this clone: Coverage ceases 3 residues before the CDR3 finishes, and the germline J gene fills in the end. The chain combines TRBV5-6 with TRBJ1-4, with D hard to call. The CDR3 runs to 15 residues. CDR1 is SGHDT, CDR2 YYEEEE, per germline. Trimming left V 4 bases short and J 1 base short, with 11 bases between. The part of the CDR3 DNA that was read is TGTGCCAGCAGCAATGGCCCGGGAACTAATGAAAAA. It codes for CASSNGPGTNEK. The CDR3 in full is CASSNGPGTNEKLFF.

Details on this clone: The read terminates 3 residues ahead of where the CDR3 ends, so the germline J gene completes it. The chain couples TRBV7-2 to TRBJ1-1; TRBD1 is a possible D gene (6 bases). The CDR3 extends over 15 amino acids. Germline V CDR1 and CDR2: SGHTA, FQGNSA. With 7 bases removed from V and 4 bases from J, the gap between germline ends came to 19 bases. The CDR3 region is CASNRAGVLSTEAFF. The DNA read from the CDR3 is TGTGCCAGCAATAGAGCAGGGGTTTTGTCCACTGAA.

As for this clone: The missing CDR3 end, 3 residues past where the read stops, is filled in from the germline J gene. V gene TRBV9 combines with J gene TRBJ2-3; perhaps TRBD2 as D (6 bases). The V and J ends lost 0 bases and 2 bases respectively, with 19 bases between them. Germline V lookup: CDR1 SGDLS, CDR2 YYNGEE. The CDR3 is 18 amino acids. The sequenced part of the CDR3 DNA is TGTGCCAGCAGCGTAGTTCCCGCTAGCGAGGGAGACACAGATACG. It yields the protein CASSVVPASEGDTDT. The entire CDR3 sequence reads CASSVVPASEGDTDTQYF.

Notes on this clone: The sequenced fragment ends 3 residues before the CDR3 boundary, so the rest is inferred from the germline J gene. V gene TRBV27 combines with J gene TRBJ2-7; TRBD2 aligns across 9 bases. CDR1 is MNHEY and CDR2 is SMNVEV in the germline V gene (reference sequence). The CDR3 has 16 amino acids. Trimming removed 4 bases from V and 4 bases from J; junction bases left unmatched: 11. The CDR3: CASSSLLAGKLYEQYF. The part of the CDR3 DNA that was read is TGTGCCAGCAGTTCCCTTCTAGCGGGGAAGCTTTACGAG.

Comment on this clone: From the germline J gene comes the end of the CDR3, since the read stops 3 residues before it. The gene calls are TRBV19 and TRBJ2-2; D is undetermined. Trimming cost V 3 bases and J 2 bases, with 10 bases left between them. Germline V gives CDR1 LNHDA, CDR2 SQIVND (reference sequence). The CDR3 loop spans 15 amino acids. This chain's CDR3 is CASSIYRTNTGELFF. Partial CDR3 DNA: TGTGCCAGTAGTATTTACAGAACCAACACCGGGGAG.

For this clone: The missing CDR3 end, 3 residues past where the read stops, is filled in from the germline J gene. The genes are TRBV29-1 and TRBJ2-1; D gene uncertain. The CDR3 length is 13 residues. V lost 1 base to trimming and J lost 5 bases, with 9 bases between them. Germline lookup yields CDR1 SQVTM and CDR2 ANQGSEA. The CDR3 region is CSVEGRRNNEQFF. The part of the CDR3 DNA that was read is TGCAGCGTTGAAGGCAGGAGAAACAATGAG.

Concerning this clone itself: The read comes to an end 3 residues before the CDR3 does, leaving the germline J gene to fill in the end. This chain links TRBV5-4 with TRBJ2-2, with 10 bases lining up with TRBD2. CDR1 and CDR2 from the germline V gene are SGHNT and YYREEE (reference sequence). The CDR3 runs 14 residues. V dropped 4 bases and J dropped 5; count of bases not matched to a gene: 2. CDR3 DNA (partial): TGTGCCAGCAGCGGGGGACTAGCGACCGGGGAG. It yields the protein CASSGGLATGE. The whole CDR3 reads CASSGGLATGELFF.

Details on this clone: The read ends 3 residues shy of where the CDR3 ends; the end is completed using the germline J gene. The chain recombines TRBV10-2 with TRBJ1-2; D is uncertain. The CDR3 extends over 13 amino acids. Germline CDR1 and CDR2: WSHSY and SAAADI. V was cut by 2 bases and J by 2 bases, with 6 bases left in between. The part of the CDR3 DNA that was read is TGCGCCAGCAGTGAGAAACGGAACTATGGC. Protein: CASSEKRNYG. The CDR3 in full is CASSEKRNYGYTF.

As for this clone: The DNA ends 3 residues before the CDR3 does, and the rest of the CDR3 is filled in from the germline J gene. The chain recombines TRBV20-1 with TRBJ2-3, with D perhaps matching TRBD2 (7 bases). Trimming left V 3 bases short and J 2 bases short, with 12 bases between. The CDR3 covers 14 residues. The germline V gene encodes CDR1 DFQATT and CDR2 SNEGSKA (reference sequence). CDR3 protein: CSASGGGYTDTQYF. The covered CDR3 bases are TGCAGTGCTAGTGGCGGGGGCTACACAGATACG.

Remarks on this clone: Read coverage stops 3 residues before the CDR3 terminus; the germline J gene supplies the remainder. The V gene is TRBV10-3, the J gene TRBJ2-1; 7 positions agree with TRBD1. Germline V gene sequence: CDR1 ENHRY, CDR2 SYGVKD. V lost 6 bases, J lost 0 bases, and 5 bases stayed unmatched. The CDR3 totals 15 residues. The covered CDR3 bases are TGTGCCATCAGGCGATCAGGGGGCTCCTACAATGAG. Protein sequence: CAIRRSGGSYNE. The whole CDR3 sequence reads CAIRRSGGSYNEQFF.

With respect to this clone: Read coverage stops 3 residues before the CDR3 terminus; the germline J gene supplies the remainder. The chain recombines TRBV10-3 with TRBJ1-2; D is possibly TRBD1 (6 bases). Germline lookup yields CDR1 ENHRY and CDR2 SYGVKD. This CDR3 contains 12 residues. V gave up 8 bases and J gave up 7 bases, with 14 bases separating them. The CDR3 spells CAIEGDGTGYTF. The covered CDR3 bases are TGTGCCATCGAGGGGGACGGAACTGGC.

As regards this clone: The DNA ends 3 residues before the CDR3 does, and the rest of the CDR3 is filled in from the germline J gene. The V gene is TRBV6-4, the J gene TRBJ2-3, with D tentatively TRBD1 (6 bases). Germline CDR1 and CDR2: MRHNA and SNTAGT. The CDR3 runs to 16 residues. V shed 2 bases and J shed 2 bases, with 14 bases lying between them. CDR3: CASSDGGSGATDTQYF. The CDR3 DNA, read in part, is TGTGCCAGCAGTGACGGAGGATCAGGGGCCACAGATACG.